This T cell receptor beta chain was sequenced during a study of cytomegalovirus exposure and HLA in healthy donors. Study-wide context: One earlier analysis, a look at some 180 million T cells, found 117 million unique TCR beta sequences. Broader study findings: Roughly uniform sequencing depth across donors was assumed, possibly incorrectly. In a later analysis, DRB1 alleles had the most associated TCRs; HLA-C alleles the fewest. The study recorded around 160 TCR beta chains that were cytomegalovirus-associated.

13 Jbeta primers and 60 Vbeta primers were used for the PCR. Sequencing used immunoSEQ multiplex PCR; TCRdb keeps in-frame clones, though not all of them. The sample yields roughly 100,000 clones, roughly 70% seen once. The CDR3 is made up of 15 amino acids. Unmatched junction bases numbered 9, after V lost 2 bases and J lost 7 bases. CDR1 and CDR2 (germline): SGHTA, FQGNSA. Notes on this clone: Its antigen is not identified.

The source is a male donor in good health and CMV-seropositive. Sequencing input: PBMCs. The V gene is TRBV7-2, the J gene TRBJ1-1; 8 nucleotides match TRBD1. Written as DNA, the CDR3 is TGTGCCAGCAGCTTAAACACAGGACAGGGTTTTGAAGCTTTCTTT. Its translation: CASSLNTGQGFEAFF.